This T cell receptor beta chain comes out of a study of CD8+ T cells in alopecia areata. Extracted RNA was reverse transcribed into cDNA, the sequencing template. The protocol was immunoSEQ multiplex PCR, while the TCRdb copy is restricted to in-frame clones and leaves out a portion. The sample consists of about 97,000 clones, 41% of them appearing once. Regarding the study as a whole: Scalp sample sequencing also detects resident alphabeta T cells of normal skin.

This clone was counted between two and nine times. The antigen is not known. Germline CDR1 is GTSNPN and CDR2 is SVGIG (reference sequence). This CDR3 region has 17 residues. V lost 0 bases and J lost 1; bases outside the gene matches: 6. Lesional scalp punch biopsies and peripheral blood came from alopecia areata patients. Sequencing was performed on CD4+ T cells sorted from blood. V usage is TRBV30 and J usage is TRBJ2-6; 7 positions match TRBD1. This clonotype was obtained from a human donor with alopecia areata. Written as DNA, the CDR3 is TGTGCCTGGAGTGTACTGGACAGGCGGTCTGGGGCCAACGTCCTGACTTTC. Protein sequence: CAWSVLDRRSGANVLTF.